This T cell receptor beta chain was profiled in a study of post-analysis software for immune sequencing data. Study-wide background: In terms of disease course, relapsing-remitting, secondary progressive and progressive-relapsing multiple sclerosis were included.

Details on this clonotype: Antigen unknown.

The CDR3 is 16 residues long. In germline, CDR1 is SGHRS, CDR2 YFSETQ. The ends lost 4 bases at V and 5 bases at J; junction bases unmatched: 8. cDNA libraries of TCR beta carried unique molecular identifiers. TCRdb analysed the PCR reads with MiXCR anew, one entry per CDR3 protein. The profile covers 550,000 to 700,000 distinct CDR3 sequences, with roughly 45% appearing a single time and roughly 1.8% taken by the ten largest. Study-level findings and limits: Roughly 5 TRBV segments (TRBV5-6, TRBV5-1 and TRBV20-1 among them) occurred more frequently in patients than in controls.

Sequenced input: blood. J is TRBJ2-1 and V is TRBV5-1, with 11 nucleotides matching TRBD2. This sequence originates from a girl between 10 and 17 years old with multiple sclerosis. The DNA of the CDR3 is TGCGCCAGCAGCCGCGTACTAGCGGGAGTTGACAATGAGCAGTTCTTC. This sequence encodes CASSRVLAGVDNEQFF.